The clone carrying this TCR beta chain was seen at least ten times. Its antigen is still unknown. This CDR3 spans 15 amino acids. The V end was cut by 7 bases, the J end by 0 bases, with 14 bases between. Germline V gene data show CDR1 as SGHKS and CDR2 as YYEKEE (reference sequence). The record originates from a study of T cells after yellow fever vaccination. Study context: SMART-Seq v4 Ultra Low Input prepared the low-cell-number fractions.

Whole-study results and caveats: The booster response re-showed most primary clones: 95% to 96% CD4, approximately 90% CD8. Of the clonotypes, a small share occurred in both CD4 and CD8 compartments.

Each CDR3 protein gets one entry after TCRdb re-called the 5' RACE reads with MiXCR. The sample shows about 160,000 distinct CDR3 sequences, under 7.5% of them seen only once. The sequencing used CD4+ T cells sorted from PBMCs, collected 5 days after the first yellow fever vaccination. This sequence joins TRBV5-5 and TRBJ1-3, with no clear D. This clonotype was sampled from a man aged 18 to 29 who received the YFV17D yellow fever vaccine. Here the CDR3 reads CASGPTDASGNTIYF. The CDR3 bases are TGTGCCAGCGGACCTACAGATGCCTCTGGAAACACCATATATTTT. Complete variable domain (other parts from reference TRBV5-5 and TRBJ1-3): DAGVTQSPTHLIKTRGQQVTLRCSPISGHKSVSWYQQVLGQGPQFIFQYYEKEERGRGNFPDRFSARQFPNYSSELNVNALLLGDSALYLCASGPTDASGNTIYFGEGSWLTVV.